This T cell receptor (beta chain) was profiled in a study of long-term antiretroviral therapy in people with HIV. At the survey level, the v3.0 immunoSEQ assay was run. Sequencing was performed with immunoSEQ multiplex PCR; in TCRdb, only in-frame clones are kept and a portion is missing. The table has tens of thousands of clones, roughly 87% seen once. Broader study findings: Transplant-donor-level diversity was not reached after ART, though diversity increased.

Notes on this clone: Its antigen is currently unknown.

This CDR3 has 19 residues. V lost 4 bases, J lost 0 bases, and 15 bases stayed unmatched. Germline V CDR1 and CDR2: SGHRS, YFSETQ. The sequencing here drew on unsorted PBMCs, taken 2 years after starting antiretroviral therapy. The genes are TRBV5-1 and TRBJ1-1; 10 bases map to TRBD1. The receptor was isolated from a man aged 45-65 years with HIV. CDR3 residues: CASSALTRDRGVLNTEAFF. CDR3 coding DNA: TGCGCCAGCAGCGCCTTGACCCGGGACAGGGGTGTTTTGAACACTGAAGCTTTCTTT.